This T cell receptor beta chain was captured by sequencing in a study of cytomegalovirus exposure and HLA in healthy donors. All donors participated as healthy donors of bone marrow. 13 Jbeta primers and 60 Vbeta primers were used for the PCR. Measured with immunoSEQ multiplex PCR; TCRdb has only the in-frame clones, and not every one. The data show more than 95,000 clones, less than 85% seen once. This clone was seen more than once but under ten times. Its matching antigen is unknown. Study conclusions and caveats: In vitro testing confirmed a few CMV-associated chains as specific for CMV antigens.

This TCR was sampled from a man in his forties in good health and CMV-seropositive. The sample was PBMCs.

The CDR3 bases are TGTGCCAGCAGCCAAGCCCAGGGGGCAGGGACTGAAGCTTTCTTT. Amino acids: CASSQAQGAGTEAFF. The chain is built from TRBV4-2 and TRBJ1-1; 8 bases line up with TRBD1. The CDR3 extends over 15 amino acids. Per the germline V gene, CDR1 is LGHNA and CDR2 is YNFKEQ. V trimming: 1 base; J trimming: 5 bases; junction bases outside the gene matches: 6.